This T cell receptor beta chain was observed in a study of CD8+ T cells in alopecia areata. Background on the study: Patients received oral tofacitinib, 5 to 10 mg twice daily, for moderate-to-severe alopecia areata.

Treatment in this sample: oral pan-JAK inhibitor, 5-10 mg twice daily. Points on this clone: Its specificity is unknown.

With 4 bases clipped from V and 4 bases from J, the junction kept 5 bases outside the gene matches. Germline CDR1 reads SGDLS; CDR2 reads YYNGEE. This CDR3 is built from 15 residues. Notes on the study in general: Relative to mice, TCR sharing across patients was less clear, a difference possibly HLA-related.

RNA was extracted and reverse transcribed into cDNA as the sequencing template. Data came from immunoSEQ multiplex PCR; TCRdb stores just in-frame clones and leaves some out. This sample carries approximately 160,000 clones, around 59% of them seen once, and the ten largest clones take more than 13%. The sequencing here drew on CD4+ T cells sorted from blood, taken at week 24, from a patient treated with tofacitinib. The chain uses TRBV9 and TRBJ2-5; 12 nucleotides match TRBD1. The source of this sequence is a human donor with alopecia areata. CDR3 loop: CASSFGTGGRETQYF. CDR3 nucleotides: TGTGCCAGCAGCTTCGGGACAGGGGGCCGAGAGACCCAGTACTTC.